The present TCR beta chain was sequenced within a study of shared clonotypes between healthy human individuals. With respect to this clone: The target antigen is unknown.

Findings of the study overall: Clonotypes shared by all four sorted-subset donors had higher generation probabilities than non-shared clonotypes. Incompleteness in sorted-subset sequencing, despite large depth, was shown by rarefaction.

Here immunoSEQ multiplex PCR was the method, and the copy in TCRdb shows in-frame clones only, minus some. The data show over 1.4 million clones, roughly 96% seen once. This CDR3 has 13 residues. Germline CDR1 reads MNHEY; CDR2 reads SVGAGI. Trimming pared 3 bases from V and 1 base from J, leaving 4 bases between. This receptor was obtained from a man in his thirties or forties in good health. Material for sequencing was naive CD4+ T cells sorted from blood. Subset given: CD45RA+ positively selected. The chain is built from TRBV6-5 and TRBJ2-4; D unresolved. The CDR3 nucleotides read TGTGCCAGCAGTTATCCCGCCAAAAACATTCAGTACTTC. Amino acid sequence: CASSYPAKNIQYF.